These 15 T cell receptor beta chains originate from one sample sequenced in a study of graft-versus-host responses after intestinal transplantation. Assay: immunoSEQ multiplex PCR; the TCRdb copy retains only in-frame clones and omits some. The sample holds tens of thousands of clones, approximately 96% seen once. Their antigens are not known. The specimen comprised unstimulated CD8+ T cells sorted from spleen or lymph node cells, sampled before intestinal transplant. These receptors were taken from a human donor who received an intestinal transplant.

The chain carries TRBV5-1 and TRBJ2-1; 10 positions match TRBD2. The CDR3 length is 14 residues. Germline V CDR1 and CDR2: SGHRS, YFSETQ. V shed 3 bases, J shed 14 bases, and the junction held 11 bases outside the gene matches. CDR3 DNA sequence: TGCGCCAGCAGCTCGGAGGGTAGCGGGAGGAGTAAGTTCTTC. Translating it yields CASSSEGSGRSKFF.

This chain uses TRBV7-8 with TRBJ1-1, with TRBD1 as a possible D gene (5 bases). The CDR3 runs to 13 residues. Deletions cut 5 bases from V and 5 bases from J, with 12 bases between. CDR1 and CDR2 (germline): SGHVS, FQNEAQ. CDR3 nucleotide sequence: TGTGCCAGCAGCCCAATGACAGTTACTGAAGCTTTCTTT. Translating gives CASSPMTVTEAFF.

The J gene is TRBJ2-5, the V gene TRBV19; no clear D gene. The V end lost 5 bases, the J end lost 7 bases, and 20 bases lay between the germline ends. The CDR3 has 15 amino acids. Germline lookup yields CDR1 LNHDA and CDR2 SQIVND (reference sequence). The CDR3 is CASSLLPAPITTQYF. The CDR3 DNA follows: TGTGCCAGTAGTCTCCTTCCAGCGCCGATAACGACCCAGTACTTC.

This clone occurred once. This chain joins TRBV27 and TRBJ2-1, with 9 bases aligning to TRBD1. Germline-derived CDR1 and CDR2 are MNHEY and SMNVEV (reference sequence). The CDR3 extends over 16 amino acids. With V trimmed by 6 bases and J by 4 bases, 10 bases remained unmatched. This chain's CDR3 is CASRGTGTGPYNEQFF. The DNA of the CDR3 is TGTGCCAGCAGGGGAACCGGGACAGGGCCTTACAATGAGCAGTTCTTC.

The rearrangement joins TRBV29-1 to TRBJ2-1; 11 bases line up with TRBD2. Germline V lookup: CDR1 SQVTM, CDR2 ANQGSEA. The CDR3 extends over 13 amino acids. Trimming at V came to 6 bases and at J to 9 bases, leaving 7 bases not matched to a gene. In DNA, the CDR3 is TGCAGCGTAATAGCGGGAGGGCCGAGTGAGCAGTTCTTC. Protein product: CSVIAGGPSEQFF.

CDR3 nucleotide sequence: TGTGCCAGCAGCGGACTCAAAGGGGACCACACCGGGGAGCTGTTTTTT. It specifies CASSGLKGDHTGELFF. The chain joins TRBV5-6 to TRBJ2-2; D tentatively reads TRBD1 or TRBD2 (5 bases each). Trimming left V 4 bases short and J 3 bases short, with 16 bases between. CDR3 length equals 16 residues. Per germline, CDR1 SGHDT and CDR2 YYEEEE.

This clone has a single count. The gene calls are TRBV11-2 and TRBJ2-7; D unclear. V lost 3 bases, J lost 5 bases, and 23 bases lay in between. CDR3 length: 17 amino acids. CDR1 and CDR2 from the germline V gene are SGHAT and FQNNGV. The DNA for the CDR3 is TGTGCCAGCAGCTTCCTCCGGAACAGCGATTTCACCCACGAGCAGTACTTC. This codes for CASSFLRNSDFTHEQYF.

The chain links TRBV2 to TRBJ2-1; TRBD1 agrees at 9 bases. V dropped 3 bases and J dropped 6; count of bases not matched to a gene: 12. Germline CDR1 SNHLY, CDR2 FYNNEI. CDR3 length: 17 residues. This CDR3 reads CASSDPLGQGMGNEQFF. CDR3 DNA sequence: TGTGCCAGCAGTGATCCGTTGGGACAGGGAATGGGCAATGAGCAGTTCTTC.

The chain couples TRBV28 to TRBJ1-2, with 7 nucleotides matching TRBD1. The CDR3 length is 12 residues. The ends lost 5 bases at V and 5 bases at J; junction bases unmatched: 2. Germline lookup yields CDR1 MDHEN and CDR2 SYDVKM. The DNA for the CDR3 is TGTGCCAGCAGTCGACAGGGTTATGGCTACACCTTC. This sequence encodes CASSRQGYGYTF.

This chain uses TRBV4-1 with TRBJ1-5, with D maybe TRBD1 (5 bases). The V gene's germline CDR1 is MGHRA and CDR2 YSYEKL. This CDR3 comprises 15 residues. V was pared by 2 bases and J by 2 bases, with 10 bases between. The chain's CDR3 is CASSQQGEGNQPQHF. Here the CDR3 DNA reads TGCGCCAGCAGCCAACAGGGTGAGGGCAATCAGCCCCAGCATTTT.

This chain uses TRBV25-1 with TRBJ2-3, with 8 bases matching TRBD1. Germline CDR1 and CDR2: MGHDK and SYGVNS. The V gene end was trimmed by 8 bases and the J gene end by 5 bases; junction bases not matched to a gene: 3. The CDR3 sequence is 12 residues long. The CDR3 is CASAGGRDTQYF. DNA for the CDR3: TGTGCCAGCGCAGGGGGCAGAGATACGCAGTATTTT.

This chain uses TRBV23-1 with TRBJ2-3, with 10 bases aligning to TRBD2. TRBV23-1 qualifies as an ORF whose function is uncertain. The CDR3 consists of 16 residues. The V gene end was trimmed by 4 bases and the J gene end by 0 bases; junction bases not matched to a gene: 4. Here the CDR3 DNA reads TGCGCCAGCAGTCGTTCTAGCGGGAGTAGCACAGATACGCAGTATTTT. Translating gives CASSRSSGSSTDTQYF.

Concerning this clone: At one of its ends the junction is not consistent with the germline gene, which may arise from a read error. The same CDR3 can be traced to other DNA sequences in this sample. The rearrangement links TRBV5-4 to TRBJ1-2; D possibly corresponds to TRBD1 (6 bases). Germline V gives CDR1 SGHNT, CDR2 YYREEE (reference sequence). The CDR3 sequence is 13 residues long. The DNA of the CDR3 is TGTGCCAGCAGTTTGGGGGGGGGCCGTGGCTACACCTTC. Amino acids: CASSLGGGRGYTF.

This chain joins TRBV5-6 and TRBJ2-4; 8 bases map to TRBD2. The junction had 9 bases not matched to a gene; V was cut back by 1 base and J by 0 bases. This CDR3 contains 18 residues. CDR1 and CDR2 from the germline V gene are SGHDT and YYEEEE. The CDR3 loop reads CASSLRVAGNLAKNIQYF. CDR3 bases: TGTGCCAGCAGCTTGCGGGTAGCGGGAAACCTAGCCAAAAACATTCAGTACTTC.

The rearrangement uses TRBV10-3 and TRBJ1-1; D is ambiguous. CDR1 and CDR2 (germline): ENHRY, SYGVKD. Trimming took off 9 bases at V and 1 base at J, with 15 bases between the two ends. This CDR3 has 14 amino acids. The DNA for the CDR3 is TGTGCCATACGGAGCTTGATTGGGAACACTGAAGCTTTCTTT. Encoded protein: CAIRSLIGNTEAFF.